Given below is one T cell receptor beta chain in context. No antigen is known for it. Profiled with immunoSEQ multiplex PCR; TCRdb holds only in-frame clones, not every one. The data contain some 1.4 million clones, about 96% of them singletons. V was pared by 6 bases and J by 3 bases, with 16 bases between. CDR3 length equals 15 residues. In germline, CDR1 is SGHTA, CDR2 FQGTGA. This specimen comes from a study of shared clonotypes between healthy human individuals. At the level of the study: The donor group consisted of a couple of women and a few men, aged 18 to 49. General study results and limits: Rarefaction showed that sequencing of sorted subsets was incomplete (despite large depth). Clonotype sharing among donors likely depends on sequencing depth.

The chain combines TRBV7-3 with TRBJ2-3; maybe TRBD2 (5 bases). This receptor was obtained from a man aged 25-45 years in good health. Sequencing was performed on naive CD4+ T cells sorted from blood. The subset denotes: CD45RA+ positively selected. The CDR3 loop is CASSRSGFETDTQYF. CDR3 bases: TGTGCCAGCAGTCGTTCGGGGTTCGAAACAGATACGCAGTATTTT.